These T cell receptor beta chains were read from a single sample in a study of tumour-infiltrating T cells in Burkitt lymphoma. Profiled with immunoSEQ multiplex PCR; TCRdb holds only in-frame clones, not every one. Of around 6,600 clones in the sample, 85% were seen once. Sequencing was performed on tumor tissue. These receptors were collected from a human donor with Burkitt lymphoma. Each CDR3 is given with its conserved first and last residue. The D gene is left open where the match is weak. Where a row states a size, it is once, few, many or the class of an expanded clone; other rows omit it.

j_gene | v_gene | d_gene | abundance | CDR3aa | CDR3nt
TRBJ1-5 | TRBV13 | . | once | CASSARTQGAGGNQPQHF | TGTGCCAGCAGCGCAAGAACACAGGGAGCCGGGGGCAATCAGCCCCAGCATTTT
TRBJ2-4 | TRBV5-6 | TRBD2 | . | CASSLSAVAGRGKYF | TGTGCCAGCAGCTTATCTGCCGTAGCGGGGAGGGGGAAGTACTTC
TRBJ1-2 | TRBV5-1 | . | . | CASSLDGWYSYGYTF | TGCGCCAGCAGCTTAGATGGGTGGTACAGCTATGGCTACACCTTC
TRBJ2-2 | TRBV9 | TRBD2 | . | CASSAKLAGGDRTGELFF | TGTGCCAGCAGCGCCAAGCTAGCGGGGGGGGATCGGACCGGGGAGCTGTTTTTT
TRBJ1-2 | TRBV5-5 | . | . | CASSLTTGFYGYTF | TGTGCCAGCAGCTTGACCACAGGGTTCTATGGCTACACCTTC
TRBJ2-1 | TRBV28 | TRBD2 | once | CASSWTGTSGIEQFF | TGTGCCAGCAGTTGGACCGGGACTAGCGGCATTGAGCAGTTCTTC
TRBJ2-7 | TRBV7-2 | . | . | CASSLPGESYEQYF | TGTGCCAGCAGCTTACCCGGGGAGTCCTACGAGCAGTACTTC
TRBJ1-5 | TRBV7-9 | TRBD1 | . | CASSEDRDQPQHF | TGTGCCAGCAGCGAGGACAGGGATCAGCCCCAGCATTTT
TRBJ1-1 | TRBV13 | . | . | CASSLGREEAFF | TGTGCCAGCAGCTTAGGGAGGGAAGAAGCTTTCTTT
TRBJ1-2 | TRBV2 | TRBD1 | once | CASRDRGGGYTF | TGTGCCAGCAGAGACAGGGGAGGCGGCTACACCTTC
TRBJ2-7 | TRBV29-1 | TRBD1 | . | CSVDDRGYEQYF | TGCAGCGTCGATGACAGGGGCTACGAGCAGTACTTC
TRBJ1-1 | TRBV29-1 | . | . | CSADSYDTEAFF | TGCAGCGCAGACAGTTACGACACTGAAGCTTTCTTT
TRBJ1-2 | TRBV20-1 | . | . | CSARDGGGYTF | TGCAGTGCTAGGGACGGGGGCGGCTACACCTTC
TRBJ2-7 | TRBV28 | TRBD1 | . | CASSLRDRGTYEQYF | TGTGCCAGCAGTTTACGAGACAGGGGGACCTACGAGCAGTACTTC
TRBJ2-3 | TRBV10-3 | TRBD1 | once | CAISESPDRDTQCF | TGTGCCATCAGTGAGTCCCCGGACAGGGATACGCAGTGTTTT
TRBJ2-3 | TRBV5-1 | TRBD1 | . | CASSFIGTGGGTQYF | TGCGCCAGCAGCTTCATTGGGACAGGGGGCGGTACGCAGTATTTT
TRBJ1-6 | TRBV6-4 | . | . | CASRLGGSYNSPLHF | TGTGCCAGCCGCCTCGGGGGCTCCTATAATTCACCCCTCCACTTT
TRBJ1-3 | TRBV7-9 | . | once | CASSFSGSGNTIYF | TGTGCCAGCAGCTTCTCAGGGTCTGGAAACACCATATATTTT
TRBJ1-2 | TRBV7-6 | . | . | CASSAETGNYGYTF | TGTGCCAGCAGCGCCGAAACAGGGAACTATGGCTACACCTTC
TRBJ2-1 | TRBV6-1 | . | . | CASSALGGSYNEQFF | TGTGCCAGCAGCGCCCTAGGGGGGTCCTACAATGAGCAGTTCTTC
TRBJ2-7 | TRBV14 | TRBD2 | . | CTSSQRGEQYF | TGTACCAGCAGCCAGCGGGGCGAGCAGTACTTC
TRBJ1-4 | TRBV4-2 | . | . | CASSQDIQQTTNEKLFF | TGTGCCAGCAGTCAAGATATCCAGCAGACAACTAATGAAAAACTGTTTTTT
TRBJ1-2 | TRBV30 | TRBD1 | . | CAWSAGGRGYTF | TGTGCCTGGAGTGCAGGGGGTCGGGGCTACACCTTC
TRBJ1-2 | TRBV28 | TRBD1 | . | CASSLRDRANYGYTF | TGTGCCAGCAGTTTAAGGGACAGGGCTAACTATGGCTACACCTTC
TRBJ1-6 | TRBV11-2 | . | . | CASTPGDWDSPLHF | TGTGCCAGCACCCCGGGGGATTGGGATTCACCCCTCCACTTT
TRBJ2-5 | TRBV2 | . | . | CASSPGPAMPLEETQYF | TGTGCCAGCAGTCCGGGACCCGCGATGCCGTTGGAAGAGACCCAGTACTTC
TRBJ1-2 | TRBV9 | . | . | CASSVLGNYGYIF | TGTGCCAGCAGCGTACTTGGGAACTATGGCTACATCTTC
TRBJ1-5 | TRBV18 | . | . | CASSPGPLSNQPQHF | TGTGCCAGCTCACCAGGGCCCCTGAGCAATCAGCCCCAGCATTTT
TRBJ1-5 | TRBV28 | . | . | CASSLGQPQHF | TGTGCCAGCAGTTTGGGGCAGCCCCAGCATTTT
TRBJ1-1 | TRBV2 | . | . | CASSEPENTEAFF | TGTGCCAGCAGTGAACCCGAGAACACTGAAGCTTTCTTT
TRBJ2-1 | TRBV29-1 | TRBD2 | . | CSVVSRGRANEQFF | TGCAGCGTTGTATCCCGCGGGAGGGCCAATGAGCAGTTCTTC
TRBJ2-7 | TRBV18 | . | . | CASSSGEDYEQYF | TGTGCCAGCTCTTCAGGGGAAGACTACGAGCAGTACTTC
TRBJ2-6 | TRBV19 | . | . | CASSMTGANVLTF | TGTGCCAGTAGTATGACTGGGGCCAACGTCCTGACTTTC
TRBJ1-4 | TRBV5-4 | TRBD1 | . | CASSSGTATNEKLFF | TGTGCCAGCAGCTCTGGGACAGCAACTAATGAAAAACTGTTTTTT
TRBJ2-6 | TRBV25-1 | . | . | CASSEPSGANVLTF | TGTGCCAGCAGTGAACCCTCTGGGGCCAACGTCCTGACTTTC
TRBJ1-3 | TRBV11-2 | . | . | CASRFRSTVRGASGNTIYF | TGTGCCAGCAGATTTAGATCAACTGTCAGGGGCGCTTCTGGAAACACCATATATTTT
TRBJ1-1 | TRBV7-9 | . | . | CASSKGVGALNTEAFF | TGTGCCAGCAGTAAAGGAGTGGGGGCCCTGAACACTGAAGCTTTCTTT
TRBJ2-5 | TRBV25-1 | . | . | CASSAHSGETQYF | TGTGCCAGCAGTGCCCACAGTGGAGAGACCCAGTACTTC
TRBJ2-3 | TRBV5-4 | . | . | CASSLRRGGTDTQYF | TGTGCCAGCAGCTTAAGACGGGGAGGCACAGATACGCAGTATTTT
TRBJ1-1 | TRBV4-1 | TRBD1 | . | CASSRITGVRPMNTEAFF | TGCGCCAGCAGCCGGATAACAGGGGTTCGCCCTATGAACACTGAAGCTTTCTTT
TRBJ2-3 | TRBV6-5 | TRBD1 | . | CASSVGQGTDTQYF | TGTGCCAGCAGCGTCGGACAGGGTACAGATACGCAGTATTTT
TRBJ1-4 | TRBV7-9 | . | medium-sized | CASSLGRLNEKLFF | TGTGCCAGCAGCTTAGGGCGACTTAATGAAAAACTGTTTTTT
TRBJ2-7 | TRBV11-1 | TRBD1 | . | CASSLLAGQGYEQYF | TGTGCCAGCAGCTTACTCGCGGGACAGGGGTACGAGCAGTACTTC
TRBJ2-2 | TRBV15 | TRBD2 | . | CATSRVRLAGVGNTGELFF | TGTGCCACCAGCAGAGTACGACTAGCGGGAGTCGGCAACACCGGGGAGCTGTTTTTT
TRBJ2-2 | TRBV11-2 | TRBD2 | . | CASRTYLGRGYTGELFF | TGTGCCAGCAGGACTTACCTAGGGCGGGGGTACACCGGGGAGCTGTTTTTT
TRBJ2-2 | TRBV12-5 | . | . | CASGLEGRGELFF | TGTGCTAGTGGTTTGGAGGGCCGCGGGGAGCTGTTTTTT
TRBJ1-5 | TRBV6-5 | TRBD1 | . | CASSTFRQGGQPQHF | TGTGCCAGCAGTACTTTTCGACAGGGGGGTCAGCCCCAGCATTTT
TRBJ1-2 | TRBV7-2 | . | . | CASSFPGKSEYGYTF | TGTGCCAGCAGCTTTCCGGGGAAATCGGAATATGGCTACACCTTC
TRBJ1-5 | TRBV5-6 | . | . | CASSRIGEYSNQPQHF | TGTGCCAGCAGCAGAATAGGGGAATATAGCAATCAGCCCCAGCATTTT
TRBJ2-3 | TRBV11-2 | . | . | CASSPQGSTDTQYF | TGTGCCAGCAGCCCACAGGGCAGCACAGATACGCAGTATTTT
TRBJ1-5 | TRBV5-5 | . | once | CASSLVDSTQPQHF | TGTGCCAGCAGCTTGGTGGACAGTACCCAGCCCCAGCATTTT
TRBJ2-5 | TRBV19 | . | few | CASSIDGMGRTQYF | TGTGCCAGTAGTATAGATGGGATGGGGAGGACCCAGTACTTC
TRBJ1-2 | TRBV6-5 | . | . | CASTTPGRVGYGYTF | TGTGCCAGCACCACCCCCGGGAGGGTCGGGTATGGCTACACCTTC
TRBJ1-5 | TRBV28 | TRBD1 | . | CATGGRDRGYQPQHF | TGTGCCACCGGGGGAAGGGACAGGGGGTACCAGCCCCAGCATTTT
TRBJ2-1 | TRBV5-5 | . | . | CASSLAGVADEQFF | TGTGCCAGCAGCTTGGCCGGGGTGGCGGATGAGCAGTTCTTC